Each of the 16 T cell receptor beta chains below was sequenced from the same sample in a study of blood T cells in healthy people across ages. A sample-barcoded 5' primer and a J-beta primer mix were used in a second PCR of roughly 6 to 12 cycles. MiXCR, applied by TCRdb to the 5' RACE reads, yields one record per CDR3 protein. The repertoire includes some 1,000,000 distinct CDR3 sequences, approximately 26% of them detected once, and approximately 0.79% sits in the top ten. The sample also formed part of further work on T cells of mothers and their children.

Input material: blood. Receptors originate from a girl aged 2 to 10 in good health.

The sample holds a few counts of this clonotype. The rearrangement links TRBV5-1 to TRBJ2-5; tentative D call: TRBD1 (5 bases). Germline V CDR1 and CDR2: SGHRS, YFSETQ. With 5 bases removed from V and 1 base from J, the gap between germline ends came to 9 bases. CDR3 length: 13 residues. The CDR3 loop is CASRAGSQETQYF. The CDR3 bases are TGCGCCAGCAGGGCAGGGTCCCAAGAGACCCAGTACTTC.

This clonotype was detected only a few times. This CDR3 is missing its conserved last phenylalanine or tryptophan, likely due to a read error. The chain is built from TRBV6-6 and TRBJ1-2, with a tentative D call TRBD1 (5 bases). This CDR3 is built from 14 residues. V was clipped by 2 bases and J by 5 bases, with 12 bases between them. Germline CDR1 and CDR2: MNHNY and SVGAGI (reference sequence). This chain's CDR3 is CASSYRDGVYGYTL. The DNA for the CDR3 is TGTGCCAGCAGTTACCGGGACGGAGTGTATGGCTACACCCTC.

The chain carries TRBV9 and TRBJ2-6; the D call may be TRBD1 or TRBD2 (6 bases each). The germline V gene encodes CDR1 SGDLS and CDR2 YYNGEE. The CDR3 has 17 residues. Trimming removed 3 bases at V and 0 bases at J, with 13 bases between. This CDR3 reads CASSDGGRGSGANVLTF. CDR3 bases: TGTGCCAGCAGCGATGGGGGGCGAGGCTCTGGGGCCAACGTCCTGACTTTC.

This clonotype was detected a few times. The rearrangement links TRBV27 to TRBJ2-1, with 9 bases aligning to TRBD2. The trim removed 5 bases at V and 6 bases at J, leaving 14 bases unmatched. CDR3 length equals 17 residues. Germline V CDR1 and CDR2: MNHEY, SMNVEV (reference sequence). The chain's CDR3 is CASSPLSTGTSPNEQFF. CDR3 nucleotide sequence: TGTGCCAGCAGTCCTCTCTCAACCGGGACTAGCCCCAATGAGCAGTTCTTC.

This clonotype was counted only a few times. This chain connects TRBV6-5 to TRBJ2-7; D unclear. CDR1 MNHEY and CDR2 SVGAGI come from the germline V gene. This CDR3 is 15 amino acids long. Trimming took 2 bases from V and 0 from J, leaving 11 bases between them. The CDR3 sequence is CASSYQQLSSYEQYF. The CDR3 DNA follows: TGTGCCAGCAGTTACCAGCAGCTTAGCTCCTACGAGCAGTACTTC.

This clonotype was found a few times. This chain joins TRBV7-9 and TRBJ2-5, with 9 bases identical to TRBD1. The V segment lost 1 base and the J segment 7 bases; nucleotides outside the gene matches: 7. The CDR3 extends over 15 amino acids. The germline V gene encodes CDR1 SEHNR and CDR2 FQNEAQ (reference sequence). Here the CDR3 DNA reads TGTGCCAGCAGCTTAGGGACAGGGGCGCGCGGGACCCAGTACTTC. Translated, it gives CASSLGTGARGTQYF.

This clonotype has just a few counts. The rearrangement links TRBV29-1 to TRBJ2-2, with a weak D call TRBD1 (6 bases). CDR1 SQVTM and CDR2 ANQGSEA come from the germline V gene. Trimming removed 4 bases at V and 2 bases at J, with 8 bases between. This CDR3 comprises 13 residues. DNA of the CDR3: TGCAGCGTTGGGGACAAAAACACCGGGGAGCTGTTTTTT. It translates to CSVGDKNTGELFF.

The V and J genes are TRBV2 and TRBJ2-3; 7 positions match TRBD1. The CDR3 loop spans 14 amino acids. After removal of 10 bases from V and 0 bases from J, the junction contained 7 bases not matched to a gene. The germline V gene encodes CDR1 SNHLY and CDR2 FYNNEI. The CDR3 loop is CAIQGTASTDTQYF. For the CDR3, the DNA is TGTGCCATCCAGGGGACAGCTAGCACAGATACGCAGTATTTT.

CDR3 sequence: CSGGRGAGYTF. The CDR3, as DNA: TGCAGCGGCGGCAGGGGGGCGGGCTACACCTTC. The chain carries TRBV29-1 and TRBJ1-2, with TRBD1 identical over 7 bases. The CDR3 runs to 11 residues. Germline V CDR1 and CDR2: SQVTM, ANQGSEA. Trimming at V came to 7 bases and at J to 8 bases, leaving 7 bases not matched to a gene.

A few counts support this clonotype. The J gene is TRBJ2-5, the V gene TRBV27; a weak D match, TRBD2 (6 bases). The J call may be faulty, since TRBJ2-1 better matches the DNA end. The CDR3 has 13 residues. CDR1 is MNHEY and CDR2 is SMNVEV in the germline V gene (reference sequence). CDR3 sequence: CASSSISGNEQFF. The CDR3, as DNA: TGTGCCAGCAGTTCGATTAGCGGTAATGAGCAGTTCTTC.

This chain connects TRBV12-5 to TRBJ2-7, with a weak D call TRBD1 (5 bases). Germline CDR1 is LGHNT and CDR2 is FRNRAP. There are 11 residues in the CDR3. Trimming left V 7 bases short and J 4 bases short, with 8 bases between. CDR3 residues: CASEGNYEQYF. In nucleotides, the CDR3 is TGTGCTAGTGAGGGGAATTACGAGCAGTACTTC.

The genes are TRBV11-3 and TRBJ2-5; D gene unclear. The tail of the sequence fits TRBJ2-1 better, so the J call may be wrong. The CDR3 consists of 15 residues. The germline CDR1 and CDR2 sequences are SGHNT and YENEEA. The CDR3 DNA is TGTGCCAGCAGCTTAGCTGATCCTCCGGCGTTTGAGCAGTTCTTC. This encodes CASSLADPPAFEQFF.

This clonotype has a handful of counts. This CDR3 reads CASSLNGLGGVETQYF. CDR3 in DNA: TGTGCCAGCAGCTTAAATGGATTGGGAGGCGTGGAGACCCAGTACTTC. The V gene is TRBV7-3, the J gene TRBJ2-5, with D perhaps matching TRBD2 (6 bases). The CDR3 contains 16 residues. Trimming left V 1 base short and J 5 bases short, with 17 bases between. From germline, CDR1 is SGHTA and CDR2 FQGTGA.

This clonotype has only a few counts. The rearrangement joins TRBV24-1 to TRBJ2-4, with 9 bases that match TRBD1. Trimming cost V 4 bases and J 4 bases; bases outside gene matches: 4. The CDR3 has 15 amino acids. The germline V gene encodes CDR1 KGHDR and CDR2 SFDVKD. The CDR3 loop reads CATSDSGTGKNIQYF. The CDR3 DNA reads as TGTGCCACCAGTGACTCCGGGACAGGGAAAAACATTCAGTACTTC.

The chain uses TRBV19 and TRBJ2-1; TRBD1 is a possible D gene (6 bases). Between the trimmed V and J ends, which lost 8 bases and 9 bases, there was a span of 20 bases. In germline, CDR1 is LNHDA, CDR2 SQIVND (reference sequence). This CDR3 contains 14 residues. The CDR3 nucleotides read TGTGCCAGTGGGACGTCTCTGGGGGCGACTGAGCAGTTCTTC. Its protein is CASGTSLGATEQFF.

The chain carries TRBV7-9 and TRBJ1-2; unclear D gene. Germline V gives CDR1 SEHNR, CDR2 FQNEAQ (reference sequence). The CDR3 contains 14 residues. Trimming pared 5 bases from V and 5 bases from J, leaving 15 bases between. The CDR3 loop is CASSQSYSPYGYTF. The DNA for the CDR3 is TGTGCCAGCAGCCAAAGTTATTCCCCTTATGGCTACACCTTC. The entire variable domain, with the rest obtained from reference TRBV7-9 and TRBJ1-2, is as follows: DTGVSQNPRHKITKRGQNVTFRCDPISEHNRLYWYRQTLGQGPEFLTYFQNEAQLEKSRLLSDRFSAERPKGSFSTLEIQRTEQGDSAMYLCASSQSYSPYGYTFGSGTRLTVV.